This section outlines one T cell receptor (beta chain) sequence together with its context. The CDR3 is 17 amino acids. Germline CDR1 reads SGHRS; CDR2 reads YFSETQ. V gave up 0 bases and J gave up 6 bases, with 21 bases separating them. The data are from a study of blood T cell repertoires in COVID-19. Repertoires were generated with immunoSEQ multiplex PCR, while TCRdb's copy carries only in-frame clones and drops some. The table lists 240,000 or so clones, 70% to 85% of them singletons. The clonotype originates from a woman older than 75 with acute or convalescent COVID-19. This rearrangement joins TRBV5-1 to TRBJ1-2, with a possible D match to TRBD1 (6 bases). Material: peripheral blood. The CDR3 DNA is TGCGCCAGCAGCTTGGTAACCCCACAGGGTCTGTCGGATGGCTACACCTTC. It codes for CASSLVTPQGLSDGYTF.